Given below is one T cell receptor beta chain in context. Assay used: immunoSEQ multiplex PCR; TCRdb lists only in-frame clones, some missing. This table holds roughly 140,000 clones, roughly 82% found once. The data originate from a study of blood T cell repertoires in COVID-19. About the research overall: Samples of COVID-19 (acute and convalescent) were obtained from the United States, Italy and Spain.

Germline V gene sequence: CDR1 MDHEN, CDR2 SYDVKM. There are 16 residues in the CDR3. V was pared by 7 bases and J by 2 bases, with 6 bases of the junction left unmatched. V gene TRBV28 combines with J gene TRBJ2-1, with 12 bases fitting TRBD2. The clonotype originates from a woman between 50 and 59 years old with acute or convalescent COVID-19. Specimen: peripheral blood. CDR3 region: CASITTSGGPYNEQFF. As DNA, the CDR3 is TGTGCCAGCATCACGACTAGCGGGGGACCCTACAATGAGCAGTTCTTC.